One sample yielded the 22 T cell receptor beta chains listed below, sequenced in a study of brain T cells in children with intractable seizures. Sequencing was limited to surgery cases with top T cell transcript signatures in brain tissue. TCRdb's copy holds only in-frame clones and misses some; the assay was immunoSEQ multiplex PCR. The table includes approximately 3,900 clones, 70% to 80% detected once. Sequenced material: resected brain tissue, taken at surgery. The receptors here all came from a girl aged 2 to 10 with Rasmussen encephalitis and intractable seizures.

The rearrangement links TRBV7-3 to TRBJ1-4; unclear D gene. In germline, CDR1 is SGHTA, CDR2 FQGTGA. With 1 base removed from V and 1 base from J, the gap between germline ends came to 10 bases. The CDR3 length is 16 residues. The CDR3 DNA sequence: TGTGCCAGCAGCTTAAGGTTAGTCTTAACTAATGAAAAACTGTTTTTT. Translated, it gives CASSLRLVLTNEKLFF.

The V call is TRBV7-2, the J call TRBJ1-6, with 9 bases matching TRBD1. The V gene's germline CDR1 is SGHTA and CDR2 FQGNSA. With 5 bases clipped from V and 0 bases from J, the junction kept 2 bases outside the gene matches. CDR3 size: 16 residues. The CDR3 sequence is CASSPQGASYNSPLHF. The CDR3 region has the DNA TGTGCCAGCAGCCCACAGGGGGCCTCCTATAATTCACCCCTCCACTTT.

The V and J genes are TRBV5-5 and TRBJ2-2; D is uncertain. Germline lookup yields CDR1 SGHKS and CDR2 YYEKEE (reference sequence). V lost 0 bases, J lost 4 bases, and 4 bases lay in between. The CDR3 is 13 amino acids. In DNA form, the CDR3 reads TGTGCCAGCAGCTTGGCCCCCACCGGGGAGCTGTTTTTT. This codes for CASSLAPTGELFF.

The chain links TRBV27 to TRBJ2-7; D gene unclear. Per germline, CDR1 MNHEY and CDR2 SMNVEV (reference sequence). Trimming left V 2 bases short and J 3 bases short, with 8 bases between. The CDR3 is 13 residues long. The CDR3 bases are TGTGCCAGCAGTTTAAGCGCTGGCTACGAGCAGTACTTC. It is translated as CASSLSAGYEQYF.

This chain connects TRBV5-6 to TRBJ1-1, with D uncertain. The germline CDR1 and CDR2 sequences are SGHDT and YYEEEE. The CDR3 is 14 residues long. V was cut by 4 bases and J by 0 bases, with 10 bases left in between. The DNA of the CDR3 is TGTGCCAGCAGCGCCGTCTCGGTGAACACTGAAGCTTTCTTT. Its translation: CASSAVSVNTEAFF.

The table lists this clone with a count of one. The rearrangement joins TRBV27 to TRBJ2-1; no firm D call. From germline, CDR1 is MNHEY and CDR2 SMNVEV (reference sequence). This CDR3 comprises 15 residues. Between the trimmed V and J ends, which lost 4 bases and 8 bases, there was a span of 18 bases. CDR3 in DNA: TGTGCCAGCAGTTCCTGGATTTTTCATAACGATGAGCAGTTCTTC. Its translation: CASSSWIFHNDEQFF.

This clone was found once. The CDR3 region is CASSLFSGGPYNEQFF. The CDR3, as DNA: TGTGCCAGCAGCTTGTTCAGCGGGGGACCGTACAATGAGCAGTTCTTC. V gene TRBV5-4 combines with J gene TRBJ2-1, with TRBD2 matching over 8 bases. The germline V gene encodes CDR1 SGHNT and CDR2 YYREEE (reference sequence). With 1 base clipped from V and 4 bases from J, the junction kept 7 bases outside the gene matches. The CDR3 spans 16 residues.

The chain has TRBV6-5 and TRBJ2-1; 7 bases fit TRBD2. The CDR3 spans 15 residues. V lost 8 bases, J lost 5 bases, and 12 bases stayed unmatched. Per the germline V gene, CDR1 is MNHEY and CDR2 is SVGAGI. DNA of the CDR3: TGTGCCAGCCCAGGACTAGTCCGAGTAAACAATGAGCAGTTCTTC. This gives the protein CASPGLVRVNNEQFF.

V gene TRBV2 combines with J gene TRBJ2-5; D perhaps matches TRBD1 (6 bases). Germline V gene data show CDR1 as SNHLY and CDR2 as FYNNEI. The CDR3 sequence is 15 residues long. Trimming took off 3 bases at V and 1 base at J, with 12 bases between the two ends. The CDR3 spells CASSDGQGFQETQYF. CDR3 in DNA: TGTGCCAGCAGTGATGGCCAGGGGTTCCAAGAGACCCAGTACTTC.

V usage is TRBV7-9 and J usage is TRBJ1-4, with a tentative D call TRBD1 (5 bases). CDR1 and CDR2 (germline): SEHNR, FQNEAQ (reference sequence). This CDR3 has 16 amino acids. Trimming left V 4 bases short and J 4 bases short, with 16 bases between. The CDR3 reads CASSSPLTAGNEKLFF. The CDR3, as DNA: TGTGCCAGCAGCTCACCTCTGACAGCCGGTAATGAAAAACTGTTTTTT. The complete variable domain, with remaining parts taken from reference TRBV7-9 and TRBJ1-4, reads DTGVSQNPRHKITKRGQNVTFRCDPISEHNRLYWYRQTLGQGPEFLTYFQNEAQLEKSRLLSDRFSAERPKGSFSTLEIQRTEQGDSAMYLCASSSPLTAGNEKLFFGSGTQLSVL.

This clone has a handful of counts. V is TRBV2 and J is TRBJ2-1, with 11 bases fitting TRBD2. The V gene's germline CDR1 is SNHLY and CDR2 FYNNEI. The CDR3 is made up of 13 amino acids. J was trimmed by 4 bases and V by 8 bases; bases with no gene match: 1. The CDR3 coding sequence is TGTGCCAGCCTAGCGGGGGGTTACAATGAGCAGTTCTTC. As protein: CASLAGGYNEQFF.

By share of the sample, this clone is medium-sized. The genes are TRBV4-1 and TRBJ2-1, with TRBD2 identical over 9 bases. The CDR3 is 18 residues long. Germline CDR1 is MGHRA and CDR2 is YSYEKL. With V trimmed by 0 bases and J by 5 bases, 11 bases remained unmatched. This CDR3 is CASSQEGKPGLANNEQFF. For the CDR3, the DNA is TGCGCCAGCAGCCAAGAAGGGAAGCCGGGACTAGCCAACAATGAGCAGTTCTTC.

This chain joins TRBV21-1 and TRBJ1-6. TRBV21-1 is assigned pseudogene status. This CDR3 spans 16 amino acids. CDR3: CASSPRRSSYNSPLHF. CDR3 coding DNA: TGTGCCAGCAGCCCTAGGAGAAGCTCCTATAATTCACCCCTCCACTTT.

This sequence joins TRBV29-1 and TRBJ1-2; perhaps TRBD1 as D (6 bases). Trimming pared 4 bases from V and 3 bases from J, leaving 9 bases between. This CDR3 spans 12 amino acids. The germline CDR1 and CDR2 sequences are SQVTM and ANQGSEA. The CDR3 DNA follows: TGCAGCGTTGTCGGGGGGCACTATGGCTACACCTTC. It specifies CSVVGGHYGYTF.

The chain combines TRBV9 with TRBJ1-2; tentatively, D is TRBD1 (5 bases). The germline CDR1 and CDR2 sequences are SGDLS and YYNGEE. The CDR3 spans 15 residues. Trimming took off 4 bases at V and 3 bases at J, with 16 bases between the two ends. This CDR3 reads CASSPRAGSHYGYTF. CDR3 DNA: TGTGCCAGCAGCCCCAGGGCAGGGTCGCACTATGGCTACACCTTC.

The rearrangement uses TRBV12-3 or TRBV12-4 and TRBJ2-5; D gene uncertain. The V gene lost 6 bases and the J gene lost 0 bases, with 5 bases spanning the gap. This CDR3 spans 12 amino acids. CDR3: CASRKNQETQYF. The CDR3 nucleotides are TGTGCCAGCAGAAAGAACCAAGAGACCCAGTACTTC.

The chain is built from TRBV6-5 and TRBJ1-5; maybe TRBD1 (6 bases). Looked up from germline, CDR1 is MNHEY and CDR2 is SVGAGI. This CDR3 contains 12 residues. V was shortened by 6 bases and J by 5 bases, with 8 bases between the two germline ends. CDR3 residues: CASRKGDQPQHF. CDR3 in DNA: TGTGCCAGCAGAAAGGGGGATCAGCCCCAGCATTTT.

The chain combines TRBV12-3 or TRBV12-4 with TRBJ2-1; no definite D call. V lost 3 bases to trimming and J lost 8 bases, with 11 bases between them. This CDR3 is built from 13 residues. The CDR3 DNA follows: TGTGCCAGCAGTTTCCCGAACTTCGATGAGCAGTTCTTC. This translates into CASSFPNFDEQFF.

This clone has a handful of counts. The chain recombines TRBV5-1 with TRBJ2-7, with 7 bases identical to TRBD2. Unmatched junction bases numbered 8, after V lost 5 bases and J lost 6 bases. The CDR3 runs 13 residues. In germline, CDR1 is SGHRS, CDR2 YFSETQ. This CDR3 reads CASRGGTTGEQYF. CDR3 sequence (DNA): TGCGCCAGCAGGGGGGGGACCACCGGCGAGCAGTACTTC.

The chain couples TRBV7-2 to TRBJ2-2, with D maybe TRBD1 (6 bases). V lost 5 bases to trimming and J lost 7 bases, with 17 bases between them. In germline, CDR1 is SGHTA, CDR2 FQGNSA. This CDR3 comprises 15 residues. The CDR3 coding sequence is TGTGCCAGCAGCCCCGAGGGGCAGGGGATCGGGGAGCTGTTTTTT. Protein product: CASSPEGQGIGELFF.

The chain links TRBV5-1 to TRBJ2-3, with 13 bases matching TRBD2. Germline CDR1 is SGHRS and CDR2 is YFSETQ. CDR3 length: 15 amino acids. With 4 bases clipped from V and 4 bases from J, the junction kept 3 bases outside the gene matches. The chain's CDR3 is CASSRTSGSSDTQYF. In nucleotides, the CDR3 is TGCGCCAGCAGCAGGACTAGCGGGAGTTCAGATACGCAGTATTTT.

This sequence joins TRBV2 and TRBJ2-7; no definite D call. The germline V gene has CDR1 SNHLY and CDR2 FYNNEI. CDR3 size: 13 residues. Trimming removed 3 bases from V and 3 bases from J, with 9 bases in between. Written as DNA, the CDR3 is TGTGCCAGCAGTGATGAGTATTACTACGAGCAGTACTTC. This encodes CASSDEYYYEQYF.